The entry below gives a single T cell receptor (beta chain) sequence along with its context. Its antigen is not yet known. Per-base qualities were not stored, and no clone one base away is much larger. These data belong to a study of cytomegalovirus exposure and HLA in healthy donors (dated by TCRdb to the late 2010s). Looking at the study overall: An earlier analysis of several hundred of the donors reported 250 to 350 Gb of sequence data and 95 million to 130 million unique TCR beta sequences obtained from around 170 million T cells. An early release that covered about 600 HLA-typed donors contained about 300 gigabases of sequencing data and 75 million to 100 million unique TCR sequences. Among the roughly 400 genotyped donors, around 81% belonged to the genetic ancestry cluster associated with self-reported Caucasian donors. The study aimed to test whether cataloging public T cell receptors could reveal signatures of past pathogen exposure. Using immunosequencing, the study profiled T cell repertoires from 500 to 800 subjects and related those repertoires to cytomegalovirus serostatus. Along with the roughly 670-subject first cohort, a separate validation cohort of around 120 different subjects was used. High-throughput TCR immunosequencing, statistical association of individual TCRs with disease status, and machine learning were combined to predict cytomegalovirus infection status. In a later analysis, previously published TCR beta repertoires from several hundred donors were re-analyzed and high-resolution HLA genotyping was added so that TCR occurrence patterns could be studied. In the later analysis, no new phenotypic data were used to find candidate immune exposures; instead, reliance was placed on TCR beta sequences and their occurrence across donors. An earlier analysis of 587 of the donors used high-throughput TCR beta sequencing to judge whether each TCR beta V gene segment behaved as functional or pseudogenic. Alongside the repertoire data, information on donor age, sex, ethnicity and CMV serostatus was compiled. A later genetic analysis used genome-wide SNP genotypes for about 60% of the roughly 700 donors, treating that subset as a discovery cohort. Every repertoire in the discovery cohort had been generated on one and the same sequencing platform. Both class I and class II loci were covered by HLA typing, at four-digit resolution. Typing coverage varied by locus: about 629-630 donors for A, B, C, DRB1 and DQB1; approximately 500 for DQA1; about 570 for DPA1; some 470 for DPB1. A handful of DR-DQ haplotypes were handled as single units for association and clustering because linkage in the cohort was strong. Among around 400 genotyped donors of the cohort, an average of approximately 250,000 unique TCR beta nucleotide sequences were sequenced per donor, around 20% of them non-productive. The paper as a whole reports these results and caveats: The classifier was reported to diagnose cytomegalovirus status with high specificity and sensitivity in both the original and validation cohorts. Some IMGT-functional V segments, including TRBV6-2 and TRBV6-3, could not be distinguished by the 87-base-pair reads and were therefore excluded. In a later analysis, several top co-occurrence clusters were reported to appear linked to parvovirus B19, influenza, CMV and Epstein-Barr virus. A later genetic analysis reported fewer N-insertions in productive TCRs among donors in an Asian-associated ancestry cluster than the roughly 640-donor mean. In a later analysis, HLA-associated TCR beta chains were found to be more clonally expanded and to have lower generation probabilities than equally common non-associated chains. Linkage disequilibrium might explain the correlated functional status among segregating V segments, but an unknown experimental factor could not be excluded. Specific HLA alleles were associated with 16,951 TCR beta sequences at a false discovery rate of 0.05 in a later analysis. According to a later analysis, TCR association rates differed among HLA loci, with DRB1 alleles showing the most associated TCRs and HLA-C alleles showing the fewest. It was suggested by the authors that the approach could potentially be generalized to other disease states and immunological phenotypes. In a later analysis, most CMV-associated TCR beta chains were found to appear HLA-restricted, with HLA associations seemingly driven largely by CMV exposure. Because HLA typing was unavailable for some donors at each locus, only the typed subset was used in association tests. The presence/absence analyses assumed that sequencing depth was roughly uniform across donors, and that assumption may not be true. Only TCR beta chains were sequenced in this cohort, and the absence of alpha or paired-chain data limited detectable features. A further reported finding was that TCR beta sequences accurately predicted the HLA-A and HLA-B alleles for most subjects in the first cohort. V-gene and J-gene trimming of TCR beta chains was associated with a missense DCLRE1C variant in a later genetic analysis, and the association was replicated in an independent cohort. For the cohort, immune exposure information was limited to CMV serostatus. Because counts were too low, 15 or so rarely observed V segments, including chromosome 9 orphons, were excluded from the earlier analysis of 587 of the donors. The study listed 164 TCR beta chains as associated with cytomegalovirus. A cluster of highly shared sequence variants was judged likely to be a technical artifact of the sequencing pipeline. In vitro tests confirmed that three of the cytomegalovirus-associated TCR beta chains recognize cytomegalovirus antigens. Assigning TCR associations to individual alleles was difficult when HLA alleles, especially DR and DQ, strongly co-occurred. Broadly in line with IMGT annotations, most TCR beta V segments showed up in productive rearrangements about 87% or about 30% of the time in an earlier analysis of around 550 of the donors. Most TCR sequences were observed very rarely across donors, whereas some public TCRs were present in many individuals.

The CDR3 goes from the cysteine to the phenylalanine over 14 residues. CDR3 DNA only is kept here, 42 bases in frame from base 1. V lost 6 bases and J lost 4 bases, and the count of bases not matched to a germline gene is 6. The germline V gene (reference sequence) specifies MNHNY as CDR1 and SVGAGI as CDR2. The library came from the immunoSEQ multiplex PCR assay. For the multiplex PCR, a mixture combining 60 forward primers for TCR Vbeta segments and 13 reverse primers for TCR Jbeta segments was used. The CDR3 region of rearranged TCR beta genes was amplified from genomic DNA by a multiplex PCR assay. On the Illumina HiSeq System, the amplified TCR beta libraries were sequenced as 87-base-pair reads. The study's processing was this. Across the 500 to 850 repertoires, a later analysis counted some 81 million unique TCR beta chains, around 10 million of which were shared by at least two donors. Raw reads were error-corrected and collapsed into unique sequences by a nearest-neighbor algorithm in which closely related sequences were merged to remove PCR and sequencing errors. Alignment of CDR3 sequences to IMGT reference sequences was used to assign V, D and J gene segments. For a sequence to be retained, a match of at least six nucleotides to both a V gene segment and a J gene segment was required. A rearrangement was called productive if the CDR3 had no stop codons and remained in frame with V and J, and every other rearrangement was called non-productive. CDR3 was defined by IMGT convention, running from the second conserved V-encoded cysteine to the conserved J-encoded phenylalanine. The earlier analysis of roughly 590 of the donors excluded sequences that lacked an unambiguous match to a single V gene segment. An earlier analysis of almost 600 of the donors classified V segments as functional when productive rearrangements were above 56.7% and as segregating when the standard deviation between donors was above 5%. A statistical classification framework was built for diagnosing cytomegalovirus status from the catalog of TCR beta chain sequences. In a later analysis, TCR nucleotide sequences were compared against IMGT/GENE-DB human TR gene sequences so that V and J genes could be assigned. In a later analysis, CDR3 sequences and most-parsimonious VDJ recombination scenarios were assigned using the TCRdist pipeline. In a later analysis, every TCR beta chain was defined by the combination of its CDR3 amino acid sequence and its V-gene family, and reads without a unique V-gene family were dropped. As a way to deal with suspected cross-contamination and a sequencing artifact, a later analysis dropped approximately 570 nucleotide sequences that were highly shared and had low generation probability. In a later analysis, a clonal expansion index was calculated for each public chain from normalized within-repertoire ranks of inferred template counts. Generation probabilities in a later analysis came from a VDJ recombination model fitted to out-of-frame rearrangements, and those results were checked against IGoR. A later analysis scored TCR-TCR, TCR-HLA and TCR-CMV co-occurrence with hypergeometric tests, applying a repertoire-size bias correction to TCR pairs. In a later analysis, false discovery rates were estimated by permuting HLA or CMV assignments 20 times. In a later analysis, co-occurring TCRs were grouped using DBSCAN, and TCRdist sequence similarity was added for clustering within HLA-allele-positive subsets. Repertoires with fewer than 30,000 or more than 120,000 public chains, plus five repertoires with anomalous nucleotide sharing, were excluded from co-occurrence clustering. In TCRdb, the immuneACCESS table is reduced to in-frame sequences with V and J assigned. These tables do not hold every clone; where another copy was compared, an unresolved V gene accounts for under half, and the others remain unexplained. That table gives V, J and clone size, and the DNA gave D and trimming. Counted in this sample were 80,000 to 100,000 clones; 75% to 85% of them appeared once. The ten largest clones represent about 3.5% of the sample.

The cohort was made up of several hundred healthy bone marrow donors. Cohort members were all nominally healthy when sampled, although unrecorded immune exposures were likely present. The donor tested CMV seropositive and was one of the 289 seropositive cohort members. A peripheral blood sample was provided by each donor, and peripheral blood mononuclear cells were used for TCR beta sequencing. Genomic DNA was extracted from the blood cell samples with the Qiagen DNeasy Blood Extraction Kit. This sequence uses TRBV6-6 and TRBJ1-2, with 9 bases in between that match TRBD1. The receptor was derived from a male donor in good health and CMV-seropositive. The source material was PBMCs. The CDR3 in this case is CASRVGQGVYGYTF. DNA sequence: TGTGCCAGCAGAGTGGGACAGGGCGTCTATGGCTACACCTTC.